What follows are 11 T cell receptor beta chains derived from one specimen sequenced in a study of spatial heterogeneity in lung cancer. MiXCR, run by TCRdb on the 5' RACE reads, gives a single entry per CDR3 protein. This sample has roughly 9,900 distinct CDR3 sequences; 5.5% to 7% occur once, and the top ten carry roughly 7%. Study results and limitations: Within tumors, counts of expanded alpha and beta TCRs tracked tumor mutation counts.

Described time point: sample taken at primary tumor resection. These receptors are not linked to any known antigen. This specimen was lung tumor tissue, taken at surgery. The receptors were sampled from a female donor with early-stage non-small cell lung cancer.

A word on this clonotype: Since a much larger clone is just one base distant, this may be a read error. J is TRBJ2-3 and V is TRBV29-1, with unresolved D. Trimming left V 3 bases short and J 8 bases short, with 15 bases between. Per the germline V gene, CDR1 is SQVTM and CDR2 is ANQGSEA. CDR3 size: 13 residues. CDR3 nucleotides: TGCAGCGTTGACAGGCCGCGATCAGTTACGCAGTATTTT. This gives the protein CSVDRPRSVTQYF.

This clonotype rates as large. This chain joins TRBV24-1 and TRBJ2-3, with no clear D. The CDR3 has 17 residues. V lost 3 bases to trimming and J lost 0 bases, with 15 bases between them. The germline V gene has CDR1 KGHDR and CDR2 SFDVKD. Here the CDR3 DNA reads TGTGCCACCAGTGATCCCCCGACGTCACCTAGCACAGATACGCAGTATTTT. It specifies CATSDPPTSPSTDTQYF.

The chain combines TRBV6-2 or TRBV6-3 with TRBJ2-7; D not certain. Looked up from germline, CDR1 is MNHEY and CDR2 is SVGEGT. The CDR3 has 13 amino acids. The ends were cut back, 2 bases at V and 2 bases at J, with 7 bases in the middle. CDR3 amino acids: CASSYGSTYEQYF. For the CDR3, the DNA is TGTGCCAGCAGTTACGGCAGCACCTACGAGCAGTACTTC.

Judged by abundance, this clonotype is medium-sized. The gene calls are TRBV7-2 and TRBJ2-1, with D unresolved. The CDR3 loop spans 11 amino acids. Germline CDR1 reads SGHTA; CDR2 reads FQGNSA. V lost 7 bases to trimming and J lost 4 bases, with 5 bases between them. CDR3 protein: CASTAYNEQFF. DNA of the CDR3: TGTGCCAGCACCGCGTACAATGAGCAGTTCTTC.

This clonotype was seen repeatedly, ten times or more. This rearrangement joins TRBV10-2 to TRBJ2-1; D is ambiguous. The V gene lost 7 bases and the J gene lost 9 bases, with 25 bases spanning the gap. This CDR3 is 16 amino acids long. Germline values: CDR1 WSHSY, CDR2 SAAADI. The DNA of the CDR3 is TGCGCCAGCAAGGCCGATCGGACGGGCCCGGTGGGTGAGCAGTTCTTC. Translation: CASKADRTGPVGEQFF.

The chain employs TRBV6-2 or TRBV6-3 and TRBJ2-3; D gene unclear. Germline V gives CDR1 MNHEY, CDR2 SVGEGT. V gave up 4 bases and J gave up 2 bases, with 10 bases separating them. The CDR3 runs to 14 residues. CDR3 sequence reads: CASSSPFYTDTQYF. CDR3 nucleotide sequence: TGTGCCAGCAGTTCCCCCTTTTACACAGATACGCAGTATTTT.

This clonotype was detected many times. The rearrangement uses TRBV12-3 or TRBV12-4 and TRBJ2-7, with TRBD2 identical over 11 bases. The CDR3 length is 15 residues. The J segment lost 0 bases and the V segment lost 6 bases, leaving 4 bases of the junction unmatched. This CDR3 is CASSPGTSGSYEQYF. The CDR3 DNA sequence: TGTGCCAGCAGCCCTGGGACTAGCGGCTCCTACGAGCAGTACTTC.

The rearrangement links TRBV29-1 to TRBJ2-3; 8 bases align to TRBD2. Unmatched junction bases numbered 2, after V lost 7 bases and J lost 2 bases. The CDR3 contains 12 residues. Germline V gene sequence: CDR1 SQVTM, CDR2 ANQGSEA. CDR3 in amino acids: CSAGRATDTQYF. In nucleotides, the CDR3 is TGCAGCGCCGGGAGGGCCACAGATACGCAGTATTTT.

This clonotype was counted at least ten times. The CDR3 loop reads CASSYSALAGGGTDTQYF. The DNA for the CDR3 is TGTGCCAGCAGTTACTCCGCACTAGCGGGGGGCGGCACAGATACGCAGTATTTT. The chain has TRBV6-6 and TRBJ2-3, with TRBD2 matching 12 bases. The CDR3 extends over 18 amino acids. The J segment lost 1 base and the V segment lost 0 bases, leaving 5 bases of the junction unmatched. Germline V CDR1 and CDR2: MNHNY, SVGAGI (reference sequence).

This clonotype was seen repeatedly, ten times or more. The chain uses TRBV6-6 and TRBJ1-1; the D is unclear. The CDR3 loop spans 14 amino acids. Germline CDR1 MNHNY, CDR2 SVGAGI (reference sequence). V was clipped by 2 bases and J by 3 bases, with 10 bases between them. The CDR3 DNA is TGTGCCAGCAGTTACGGTGGCGGATACACTGAAGCTTTCTTT. Amino acids: CASSYGGGYTEAFF.

This clonotype has a handful of counts. This rearrangement joins TRBV7-9 to TRBJ2-7; D is ambiguous. Germline CDR1 reads SEHNR; CDR2 reads FQNEAQ (reference sequence). The V end lost 2 bases, the J end lost 2 bases, and 7 bases lay between the germline ends. The CDR3 has 13 residues. Here the CDR3 reads CASSLQTPYEQYF. The CDR3 DNA follows: TGTGCCAGCAGCTTACAGACGCCCTACGAGCAGTACTTC.